This T cell receptor beta chain was identified during a study of T cell responses to AZD1222 COVID-19 vaccine. Whole-study findings and limits: AZD1222 recipients seropositive at baseline numbered only 5 or 6.

Clones were sequenced by immunoSEQ multiplex PCR, and TCRdb holds only the in-frame ones, with some missing. The table has hundreds of thousands of clones, about 93% seen once. On this clone: What it binds is unknown.

The input for sequencing was peripheral blood, taken on day 0 of MenACWY control vaccination. The source is an adult in good health.

DNA for the CDR3: TGCGCCAGCAGCCAGAGAGATAATCAGCCCCAGCATTTT. Its translation: CASSQRDNQPQHF. V gene TRBV4-1 combines with J gene TRBJ1-5; no firm D call. This CDR3 is 13 amino acids long. V was pared by 3 bases and J by 4 bases, with 7 bases between. Per germline, CDR1 MGHRA and CDR2 YSYEKL.